This T cell receptor beta chain was profiled in a study of blood T cell repertoires in COVID-19. About the study: Samples came from the United States, Italy and Spain, spanning acute and convalescent COVID-19.

CDR3 length: 13 residues. V was pared by 4 bases and J by 4 bases, with 10 bases between. Germline V lookup: CDR1 SNHLY, CDR2 FYNNEI. The protocol was immunoSEQ multiplex PCR, while the TCRdb copy is restricted to in-frame clones and leaves out a portion. Of around 500,000 clones in the sample, approximately 85% were seen once. The chain is built from TRBV2 and TRBJ1-2; a possible D gene is TRBD1 (5 bases). Source material: peripheral blood. This receptor was identified in a human donor in a cohort sampled during active COVID-19. CDR3 loop: CASSGGSAYGYTF. CDR3 DNA sequence: TGTGCCAGCAGTGGGGGCAGCGCCTATGGCTACACCTTC.